These 19 T cell receptor beta chains were all obtained from the same sample, sequenced in a study of post-analysis software for immune sequencing data. General study results and limits: Included in a set of about five TRBV segments more frequent in patients than controls were TRBV5-6, TRBV5-1 and TRBV20-1.

The antigens these receptors bind are not known. Researchers reported that TCR beta cDNA libraries carried unique molecular identifiers. Via MiXCR, TCRdb re-called the PCR reads, giving one row per CDR3 protein. The table lists 350,000 to 450,000 distinct CDR3 sequences, roughly 30% of them singletons. The sample comprised blood. These receptors all come from a girl between 5 and 17 years old with multiple sclerosis.

CDR3 bases: TGTGCCAGCAGCTTAGGGGATACAAGTGGCTACACCTTC. Its translation: CASSLGDTSGYTF. The V call is TRBV7-3, the J call TRBJ1-2; D gene ambiguous. CDR3 length: 13 amino acids. V was shortened by 2 bases and J by 7 bases, with 11 bases between the two germline ends. Per the germline V gene, CDR1 is SGHTA and CDR2 is FQGTGA. The complete variable domain, with remaining parts taken from reference TRBV7-3 and TRBJ1-2, reads GAGVSQTPSNKVTEKGKYVELRCDPISGHTALYWYRQSLGQGPEFLIYFQGTGAADDSGLPNDRFFAVRPEGSVSTLKIQRTERGDSAVYLCASSLGDTSGYTFGSGTRLTVV.

The chain links TRBV18 to TRBJ1-6; 7 bases are shared with TRBD1. J lost 3 bases, V lost 8 bases, and 7 bases had no gene match. Germline lookup yields CDR1 KGHSH and CDR2 LQKENI. This CDR3 contains 15 residues. The CDR3 region has the DNA TGTGCCAGCACGGGACAGCGAGACTATAATTCACCCCTCCACTTT. It translates to CASTGQRDYNSPLHF.

The chain has TRBV6-5 and TRBJ1-5; D remains ambiguous. The V gene's germline CDR1 is MNHEY and CDR2 SVGAGI. V was trimmed by 6 bases and J by 2 bases, leaving 11 bases between them. The CDR3 covers 14 residues. This CDR3 reads CASSQLEGNQPQHF. DNA of the CDR3: TGTGCCAGCAGCCAACTGGAGGGCAATCAGCCCCAGCATTTT.

The chain has TRBV29-1 and TRBJ2-5; D unclear. The V end was cut by 3 bases, the J end by 6 bases, with 26 bases between. This CDR3 comprises 17 residues. Germline values: CDR1 SQVTM, CDR2 ANQGSEA. CDR3: CSVDMTPKNDGMQTQYF. The CDR3 region has the DNA TGCAGCGTTGATATGACTCCGAAGAACGACGGTATGCAGACCCAGTACTTC.

This clonotype was seen more than once but under ten times. V usage is TRBV7-2 and J usage is TRBJ1-4; tentatively, D is TRBD1 (6 bases). Germline values: CDR1 SGHTA, CDR2 FQGNSA. V was clipped by 3 bases and J by 13 bases, with 15 bases between them. There are 13 residues in the CDR3. CDR3 nucleotides: TGTGCCAGCAGCTTGCAGGGGTCACCCCCACTGTTTTTT. This sequence encodes CASSLQGSPPLFF.

In its sample, this clonotype was seen a few times. The chain combines TRBV14 with TRBJ2-3; no reliable D call. Deletions cut 3 bases from V and 2 bases from J, with 9 bases between. This CDR3 contains 14 residues. Germline V gene lookup returns CDR1 SGHDN and CDR2 FVKESK. The CDR3 DNA reads as TGTGCCAGCAGCCACAGTCAGACCACAGATACGCAGTATTTT. The encoded protein is CASSHSQTTDTQYF.

The chain carries TRBV15 and TRBJ2-7, with 7 bases matching TRBD1. The CDR3 consists of 14 residues. J gave up 0 bases and V 4 bases, and 3 bases lay outside the gene matches. Germline values: CDR1 LNHNV, CDR2 YYDKDF (reference sequence). Here the CDR3 reads CATSKGDSSYEQYF. CDR3 DNA: TGTGCCACCAGCAAGGGGGACAGCTCCTACGAGCAGTACTTC. Filled out from reference TRBV15 and TRBJ2-7, the complete variable domain reads DAMVIQNPRYQVTQFGKPVTLSCSQTLNHNVMYWYQQKSSQAPKLLFHYYDKDFNNEADTPDNFQSRRPNTSFCFLDIRSPGLGDTAMYLCATSKGDSSYEQYFGPGTRLTVT.

A word on this clonotype: A junction boundary mismatches the germline segment, possibly from a read error. The CDR3 region has the DNA TGTGCCAGCAGTTTAGGAACAGGGGGATTCTCCTATAATTCACCCCCCCACTTT. It is translated as CASSLGTGGFSYNSPPHF. The J gene is TRBJ1-6, the V gene TRBV12-3 or TRBV12-4; 8 bases agree with TRBD1. The CDR3 sequence is 18 residues long.

This clonotype was detected a few times. The chain combines TRBV12-3 or TRBV12-4 with TRBJ2-7; TRBD1 aligns across 9 bases. Unmatched junction bases numbered 11, after V lost 7 bases and J lost 7 bases. The CDR3 consists of 14 residues. The CDR3: CASTSTGGKGEQYF. DNA of the CDR3: TGTGCCAGCACCTCAACAGGGGGCAAAGGGGAGCAGTACTTC.

The chain is built from TRBV4-3 and TRBJ2-2; no clear D. The germline V and J ends were trimmed by 0 bases and 1 base, with 9 bases remaining between them. The germline CDR1 and CDR2 sequences are LGHNA and YSLEER. The CDR3 covers 16 residues. The CDR3 coding sequence is TGCGCCAGCAGCCAAGATGTGGGAATGAACACCGGGGAGCTGTTTTTT. It encodes CASSQDVGMNTGELFF.

In its sample, this clonotype was seen a few times. V gene TRBV6-5 combines with J gene TRBJ2-7; 11 bases fit TRBD2. V shed 6 bases, J shed 3 bases, and the junction held 4 bases outside the gene matches. Per germline, CDR1 MNHEY and CDR2 SVGAGI. The CDR3 consists of 14 residues. The CDR3: CASRLAGAIYEQYF. The CDR3 DNA reads TGTGCCAGCAGACTAGCGGGGGCTATCTACGAGCAGTACTTC.

V usage is TRBV5-1 and J usage is TRBJ1-1; 11 nucleotides align to TRBD1. Losses at the gene ends were 4 bases for V and 5 bases for J; bases not matched to a gene: 22. The CDR3 sequence is 20 residues long. CDR1 SGHRS and CDR2 YFSETQ come from the germline V gene. The CDR3 DNA follows: TGCGCCAGCAGCCGAATGACCTATCGGGACAGGGGGTTTGGGAAGACTGAAGCTTTCTTT. Translation: CASSRMTYRDRGFGKTEAFF.

The J gene is TRBJ2-2, the V gene TRBV5-8; 8 nucleotides align to TRBD2. The CDR3 contains 16 residues. Germline values: CDR1 SGHTS, CDR2 YDEGEE. After removal of 1 base from V and 4 bases from J, the junction contained 6 bases not matched to a gene. The CDR3 spells CASSLWRGASTGELFF. CDR3 nucleotides: TGTGCCAGCAGCTTGTGGCGGGGGGCGAGCACCGGGGAGCTGTTTTTT. The full variable domain, completed using reference TRBV5-8 and TRBJ2-2, is EAGVTQSPTHLIKTRGQQATLRCSPISGHTSVYWYQQALGLGLQFLLWYDEGEERNRGNFPPRFSGRQFPNYSSELNVNALELEDSALYLCASSLWRGASTGELFFGEGSRLTVL.

This clonotype has a count of ten or more. The rearrangement uses TRBV29-1 and TRBJ1-2; 8 bases map to TRBD1. The CDR3 runs 13 residues. V was clipped by 4 bases and J by 4 bases; unmatched bases: 5. The germline V gene has CDR1 SQVTM and CDR2 ANQGSEA. This CDR3 reads CSVVEDRVYGYTF. The CDR3 DNA follows: TGCAGCGTTGTGGAGGACAGGGTCTATGGCTACACCTTC. Based on the CDR3 plus reference TRBV29-1 and TRBJ1-2, the full variable domain is SAVISQKPSRDICQRGTSLTIQCQVDSQVTMMFWYRQQPGQSLTLIATANQGSEATYESGFVIDKFPISRPNLTFSTLTVSNMSPEDSSIYLCSVVEDRVYGYTFGSGTRLTVV.

The chain employs TRBV24-1 and TRBJ1-2; no reliable D call. Trimming cost V 3 bases and J 0 bases, with 4 bases left between them. CDR1 is KGHDR and CDR2 is SFDVKD in the germline V gene. The CDR3 totals 13 residues. The CDR3: CATSDPPNYGYTF. The CDR3 DNA sequence: TGTGCCACCAGTGATCCCCCTAACTATGGCTACACCTTC.

This clonotype has ten or more counts. This chain links TRBV5-1 with TRBJ1-2; a possible D gene is TRBD1 (5 bases). Germline loops: CDR1 SGHRS, CDR2 YFSETQ. Trimming left V 0 bases short and J 4 bases short, with 7 bases between. CDR3 size: 13 residues. The CDR3 loop reads CASSLDRSYGYTF. CDR3 sequence (DNA): TGCGCCAGCAGCTTGGACAGGTCCTATGGCTACACCTTC.

This clonotype was observed a handful of times. The DNA for the CDR3 is TGTGCCAGCAGCCTCACCGGGACAGGGGGCACAGATACGCAGTATTTT. This translates into CASSLTGTGGTDTQYF. V usage is TRBV7-3 and J usage is TRBJ2-3; 10 bases map to TRBD1. The CDR3 runs to 16 residues. With 5 bases clipped from V and 1 base from J, the junction kept 6 bases outside the gene matches. CDR1 is SGHTA, CDR2 FQGTGA, per germline.

This clonotype showed up just once. This sequence joins TRBV5-1 and TRBJ2-5; 15 bases are a match to TRBD2. This CDR3 has 17 residues. Germline lookup yields CDR1 SGHRS and CDR2 YFSETQ. The ends lost 3 bases at V and 11 bases at J; junction bases unmatched: 14. The CDR3 reads CASSYAGTSGGMYEQYF. CDR3 DNA sequence: TGCGCCAGCAGCTATGCCGGGACTAGCGGGGGGATGTATGAGCAGTACTTC.

The rearrangement links TRBV7-2 to TRBJ2-5, with D possibly being TRBD2 (5 bases). Germline values: CDR1 SGHTA, CDR2 FQGNSA. This CDR3 is 14 amino acids long. Trimming pared 3 bases from V and 11 bases from J, leaving 19 bases between. CDR3 nucleotide sequence: TGTGCCAGCAGCTTTGCCCTCGCCGGGAATGAGCAGTACTTC. Translated, it gives CASSFALAGNEQYF.